This entry lists 27 T cell receptor beta chains sequenced from one sample in a study of identical twins. TCRdb fed the 5' RACE reads into MiXCR, producing one record per CDR3 protein. The data show hundreds of thousands of distinct CDR3 sequences, roughly 6.2% seen once. Material: naive T cells sorted from blood. The source of these receptors is a man aged 18 to 29 in good health.

This clonotype appeared many times. The chain joins TRBV12-3 or TRBV12-4 to TRBJ1-5; D might be TRBD1 (5 bases). Between the trimmed V and J ends, which lost 6 bases and 10 bases, there was a span of 13 bases. This CDR3 has 12 amino acids. CDR3 coding DNA: TGTGCCAGCAGCTACTCAGGGATCCCCCAGCATTTT. Translating gives CASSYSGIPQHF.

The chain employs TRBV5-1 and TRBJ2-2; 7 positions agree with TRBD1. With 1 base clipped from V and 3 bases from J, the junction kept 6 bases outside the gene matches. CDR1 and CDR2 from the germline V gene are SGHRS and YFSETQ. The CDR3 consists of 16 residues. The CDR3 DNA reads as TGCGCCAGCAGCTTGTCCCGGACAGGTCACACCGGGGAGCTGTTTTTT. Translated: CASSLSRTGHTGELFF.

This clonotype showed up just a few times. The rearrangement links TRBV6-6 to TRBJ2-3; possible D gene TRBD2, 6 bases. Trimming cost V 7 bases and J 4 bases, with 12 bases left between them. Germline V gene sequence: CDR1 MNHNY, CDR2 SVGAGI (reference sequence). CDR3 size: 13 residues. The chain's CDR3 is CASNIGGPDTQYF. The CDR3 region has the DNA TGTGCCAGCAACATCGGGGGACCAGATACGCAGTATTTT.

This sequence joins TRBV20-1 and TRBJ2-7, with 12 bases that match TRBD1. Germline CDR1 and CDR2: DFQATT and SNEGSKA (reference sequence). With V trimmed by 5 bases and J by 4 bases, 6 bases remained unmatched. The CDR3 extends over 14 amino acids. Here the CDR3 DNA reads TGCAGTGCTCCCAGGGGACAGGGGGCGTACGAGCAGTACTTC. This translates into CSAPRGQGAYEQYF.

This clonotype has a count of ten or more. This chain links TRBV18 with TRBJ1-5; 9 bases line up with TRBD1. Germline V lookup: CDR1 KGHSH, CDR2 LQKENI. Losses at the gene ends were 3 bases for V and 7 bases for J; bases not matched to a gene: 1. The CDR3 is 13 amino acids. DNA of the CDR3: TGTGCCAGCTCACCTGGACAGGGGCAGCCCCAGCATTTT. It specifies CASSPGQGQPQHF.

This clonotype was counted at least ten times. V is TRBV7-2 and J is TRBJ1-5, with 10 bases fitting TRBD1. The J segment lost 2 bases and the V segment lost 5 bases, leaving 6 bases of the junction unmatched. Per germline, CDR1 SGHTA and CDR2 FQGNSA. CDR3 length equals 16 residues. The CDR3 DNA follows: TGTGCCAGCAGCATCTGGGACAGGGGAGGCAATCAGCCCCAGCATTTT. It yields the protein CASSIWDRGGNQPQHF.

This clonotype came up many times. The rearrangement uses TRBV6-1 and TRBJ2-7; unclear D gene. The CDR3 is 13 amino acids. Germline CDR1 is MNHNS and CDR2 is SASEGT. The V and J ends lost 4 bases and 5 bases respectively, with 12 bases between them. The CDR3 DNA follows: TGTGCCAGCAGTGGTTATCGAAGTCACGAGCAGTACGTC. Its protein product is CASSGYRSHEQYV.

The chain joins TRBV15 to TRBJ2-1; TRBD2 matches 9 bases. The germline V gene has CDR1 LNHNV and CDR2 YYDKDF (reference sequence). The trim removed 4 bases at V and 4 bases at J, leaving 11 bases unmatched. CDR3 length: 17 amino acids. The CDR3 loop reads CATSTSASGDLYNEQFF. The CDR3 DNA sequence: TGTGCCACCAGCACCAGTGCTAGCGGGGATCTTTACAATGAGCAGTTCTTC.

This clonotype was seen ten or more times. This chain uses TRBV6-1 with TRBJ2-7, with 7 bases matching TRBD1. Germline CDR1 and CDR2: MNHNS and SASEGT. This CDR3 has 15 residues. With V trimmed by 6 bases and J by 4 bases, 12 bases remained unmatched. Here the CDR3 reads CASRGTGTVVYEQYF. The DNA for the CDR3 is TGTGCCAGCAGAGGGACCGGGACAGTCGTTTACGAGCAGTACTTC.

V usage is TRBV5-6 and J usage is TRBJ2-7, with D hard to call. The CDR3 spans 14 residues. Germline V gives CDR1 SGHDT, CDR2 YYEEEE. V was shortened by 0 bases and J by 2 bases, with 9 bases between the two germline ends. CDR3 nucleotide sequence: TGTGCCAGCAGCTTGGTTCAGCGAACCTACGAGCAGTACGTC. Translation gives CASSLVQRTYEQYV.

This clonotype came up a few times. This CDR3 is CASSLGLAGGGAEQFF. In nucleotides, the CDR3 is TGCGCCAGCAGCTTGGGGCTAGCGGGAGGTGGTGCTGAGCAGTTCTTC. V gene TRBV5-1 combines with J gene TRBJ2-1; 11 nucleotides match TRBD2. V lost 0 bases to trimming and J lost 9 bases; unmatched junction nucleotides: 8. The length of the CDR3 is 16 residues. Germline V gives CDR1 SGHRS, CDR2 YFSETQ.

V gene TRBV20-1 combines with J gene TRBJ2-7; 8 bases fit TRBD2. CDR3 length equals 13 residues. V dropped 6 bases and J dropped 7; count of bases not matched to a gene: 11. Germline V gives CDR1 DFQATT, CDR2 SNEGSKA (reference sequence). DNA of the CDR3: TGCAGTGCCCGGGGGGGACCCGGGGGGGAGCAGTACTTC. Its protein product is CSARGGPGGEQYF.

In its sample, this clonotype was seen many times. This chain uses TRBV29-1 with TRBJ1-5; possible D gene TRBD1, 5 bases. The CDR3 consists of 13 residues. The germline V gene has CDR1 SQVTM and CDR2 ANQGSEA. V was pared by 3 bases and J by 6 bases, with 12 bases between. For the CDR3, the DNA is TGCAGCGTTGAGACGGTGGGGGGTCAGCCCCAGCATTTT. Translated: CSVETVGGQPQHF.

This rearrangement joins TRBV4-3 to TRBJ2-1, with D perhaps matching TRBD2 (5 bases). V lost 6 bases to trimming and J lost 7 bases, with 16 bases between them. In germline, CDR1 is LGHNA, CDR2 YSLEER. This CDR3 spans 14 amino acids. CDR3 protein: CASRKTRGANEQFF. The CDR3 nucleotides are TGCGCCAGCAGGAAAACTAGAGGCGCGAATGAGCAGTTCTTC.

The V call is TRBV14, the J call TRBJ2-3; D ambiguous. CDR3 length: 14 residues. The germline V and J ends were trimmed by 1 base and 4 bases, with 9 bases remaining between them. Germline CDR1 reads SGHDN; CDR2 reads FVKESK. This CDR3 reads CASSQALFPDTQYF. The DNA for the CDR3 is TGTGCCAGCAGCCAAGCCCTGTTCCCAGATACGCAGTATTTT.

The chain combines TRBV19 with TRBJ2-1, with TRBD2 as a possible D gene (6 bases). The CDR3 extends over 13 amino acids. Trimming pared 8 bases from V and 6 bases from J, leaving 14 bases between. Germline loops: CDR1 LNHDA, CDR2 SQIVND (reference sequence). CDR3: CASGGETRNEQFF. The DNA of the CDR3 is TGTGCCAGTGGAGGGGAGACTCGCAATGAGCAGTTCTTC.

The chain couples TRBV10-3 to TRBJ2-1, with 9 bases that match TRBD1. Germline trimming cut 0 bases from V and 2 bases from J; bases unmatched to any gene: 2. Germline loops: CDR1 ENHRY, CDR2 SYGVKD. The CDR3 covers 16 residues. The CDR3 nucleotides are TGTGCCATCAGTGAGTCGGGACAGGGCGCCTACAATGAGCAGTTCTTC. Translating it yields CAISESGQGAYNEQFF.

This rearrangement joins TRBV29-1 to TRBJ2-1; D uncertain. The CDR3 runs to 14 residues. Trimming shortened V by 2 bases and J by 5 bases, and 13 bases separated the two germline ends. The germline V gene encodes CDR1 SQVTM and CDR2 ANQGSEA. The CDR3 region is CSVERRQVDNEQFF. The CDR3 DNA is TGCAGCGTTGAACGAAGGCAGGTCGACAATGAGCAGTTCTTC.

This clonotype has at least ten counts. The rearrangement joins TRBV7-2 to TRBJ2-7; the match to TRBD2 covers 8 bases. Germline CDR1 reads SGHTA; CDR2 reads FQGNSA. V shed 5 bases and J 6 bases; nucleotides not matched to a gene: 9. This CDR3 has 14 amino acids. CDR3 sequence (DNA): TGTGCCAGCAGCCTCGGGACTAGTCTACTCGAGCAGTACTTC. This sequence encodes CASSLGTSLLEQYF.

This clonotype was found many times. The J gene is TRBJ2-1, the V gene TRBV5-1; D remains ambiguous. This CDR3 is 14 amino acids long. V was pared by 4 bases and J by 3 bases, with 11 bases between. Germline V CDR1 and CDR2: SGHRS, YFSETQ. CDR3 sequence (DNA): TGCGCCAGCAGCCCGGGTACCAGCTACAATGAGCAGTTCTTC. It codes for CASSPGTSYNEQFF.

This clonotype was seen at least ten times. The J gene is TRBJ2-1, the V gene TRBV29-1, with 10 bases matching TRBD2. V dropped 1 base and J dropped 9; count of bases not matched to a gene: 12. The CDR3 totals 16 residues. Germline CDR1 reads SQVTM; CDR2 reads ANQGSEA. In nucleotides, the CDR3 is TGCAGCGTTGAAGGGGCTAGCGGGAGAGTACGTGGTGAGCAGTTCTTC. This sequence encodes CSVEGASGRVRGEQFF.

The chain recombines TRBV29-1 with TRBJ2-3; 8 bases are a match to TRBD2. V lost 0 bases and J lost 2; bases outside the gene matches: 7. The CDR3 totals 16 residues. CDR1 and CDR2 (germline): SQVTM, ANQGSEA. CDR3 sequence: CSVEDLSGTLTDTQYF. The CDR3 nucleotides are TGCAGCGTTGAAGATCTTAGCGGGACCCTCACAGATACGCAGTATTTT.

A remark on this clonotype: Being one base from a much bigger clone, this may be a read error. The chain joins TRBV7-8 to TRBJ2-7; TRBD1 matches at 9 bases. CDR1 SGHVS and CDR2 FQNEAQ come from the germline V gene. V was pared by 4 bases and J by 2 bases, with 9 bases of the junction left unmatched. The CDR3 loop spans 16 amino acids. CDR3 region: CASSSPWDREPYEQYF. CDR3 bases: TGTGCCAGCAGCTCGCCTTGGGACAGGGAACCCTACGAGCAGTACTTC. The full variable domain, in which reference TRBV7-8 and TRBJ2-7 provide the parts outside the CDR3, is GAGVSQSPRYKVAKRGQDVALRCDPISGHVSLFWYQQALGQGPEFLTYFQNEAQLDKSGLPSDRFFAERPEGSVSTLKIQRTQQEDSAVYLCASSSPWDREPYEQYFGPGTRLTVT.

This clonotype was detected ten times or more. The chain couples TRBV20-1 to TRBJ2-7; the D call may be TRBD1 or TRBD2 (5 bases each). Trimming cost V 6 bases and J 4 bases, with 19 bases left between them. The germline V gene has CDR1 DFQATT and CDR2 SNEGSKA (reference sequence). CDR3 length: 14 residues. The CDR3 coding sequence is TGCAGTGCCTCCCGGTCGAGGGGAAGGTACGAGCAGTACTTC. Translated: CSASRSRGRYEQYF.

This clonotype was recorded a few times. The rearrangement uses TRBV12-3 or TRBV12-4 and TRBJ2-7, with 7 bases matching TRBD2. V dropped 2 bases and J dropped 6; count of bases not matched to a gene: 10. The CDR3 is 15 residues long. In DNA, the CDR3 is TGTGCCAGCAGTTTAATGGCGGGAGTTTTTCGCGAGCAGTACTTC. Encoded protein: CASSLMAGVFREQYF.

Remarks on this clonotype: This may arise from a read error, as a much more abundant clone is one base away. The chain is built from TRBV27 and TRBJ2-3, with 8 bases lining up with TRBD1. V dropped 5 bases and J dropped 1; count of bases not matched to a gene: 8. Germline V gene sequence: CDR1 MNHEY, CDR2 SMNVEV (reference sequence). This CDR3 spans 16 amino acids. CDR3 amino acids: CASSTDRGRGTDTQYF. CDR3 DNA sequence: TGTGCCAGCAGTACAGACAGGGGAAGGGGCACAGATACGCAGTATTTT.

This clonotype was recorded at least ten times. The J gene is TRBJ2-7, the V gene TRBV5-1; D not certain. Germline CDR1 SGHRS, CDR2 YFSETQ. Trimming took off 4 bases at V and 4 bases at J, with 12 bases between the two ends. The CDR3 is 13 residues long. CDR3 DNA sequence: TGCGCCAGCAGCGAGAACGGGTTTTACGAGCAGTACGTC. It is translated as CASSENGFYEQYV.